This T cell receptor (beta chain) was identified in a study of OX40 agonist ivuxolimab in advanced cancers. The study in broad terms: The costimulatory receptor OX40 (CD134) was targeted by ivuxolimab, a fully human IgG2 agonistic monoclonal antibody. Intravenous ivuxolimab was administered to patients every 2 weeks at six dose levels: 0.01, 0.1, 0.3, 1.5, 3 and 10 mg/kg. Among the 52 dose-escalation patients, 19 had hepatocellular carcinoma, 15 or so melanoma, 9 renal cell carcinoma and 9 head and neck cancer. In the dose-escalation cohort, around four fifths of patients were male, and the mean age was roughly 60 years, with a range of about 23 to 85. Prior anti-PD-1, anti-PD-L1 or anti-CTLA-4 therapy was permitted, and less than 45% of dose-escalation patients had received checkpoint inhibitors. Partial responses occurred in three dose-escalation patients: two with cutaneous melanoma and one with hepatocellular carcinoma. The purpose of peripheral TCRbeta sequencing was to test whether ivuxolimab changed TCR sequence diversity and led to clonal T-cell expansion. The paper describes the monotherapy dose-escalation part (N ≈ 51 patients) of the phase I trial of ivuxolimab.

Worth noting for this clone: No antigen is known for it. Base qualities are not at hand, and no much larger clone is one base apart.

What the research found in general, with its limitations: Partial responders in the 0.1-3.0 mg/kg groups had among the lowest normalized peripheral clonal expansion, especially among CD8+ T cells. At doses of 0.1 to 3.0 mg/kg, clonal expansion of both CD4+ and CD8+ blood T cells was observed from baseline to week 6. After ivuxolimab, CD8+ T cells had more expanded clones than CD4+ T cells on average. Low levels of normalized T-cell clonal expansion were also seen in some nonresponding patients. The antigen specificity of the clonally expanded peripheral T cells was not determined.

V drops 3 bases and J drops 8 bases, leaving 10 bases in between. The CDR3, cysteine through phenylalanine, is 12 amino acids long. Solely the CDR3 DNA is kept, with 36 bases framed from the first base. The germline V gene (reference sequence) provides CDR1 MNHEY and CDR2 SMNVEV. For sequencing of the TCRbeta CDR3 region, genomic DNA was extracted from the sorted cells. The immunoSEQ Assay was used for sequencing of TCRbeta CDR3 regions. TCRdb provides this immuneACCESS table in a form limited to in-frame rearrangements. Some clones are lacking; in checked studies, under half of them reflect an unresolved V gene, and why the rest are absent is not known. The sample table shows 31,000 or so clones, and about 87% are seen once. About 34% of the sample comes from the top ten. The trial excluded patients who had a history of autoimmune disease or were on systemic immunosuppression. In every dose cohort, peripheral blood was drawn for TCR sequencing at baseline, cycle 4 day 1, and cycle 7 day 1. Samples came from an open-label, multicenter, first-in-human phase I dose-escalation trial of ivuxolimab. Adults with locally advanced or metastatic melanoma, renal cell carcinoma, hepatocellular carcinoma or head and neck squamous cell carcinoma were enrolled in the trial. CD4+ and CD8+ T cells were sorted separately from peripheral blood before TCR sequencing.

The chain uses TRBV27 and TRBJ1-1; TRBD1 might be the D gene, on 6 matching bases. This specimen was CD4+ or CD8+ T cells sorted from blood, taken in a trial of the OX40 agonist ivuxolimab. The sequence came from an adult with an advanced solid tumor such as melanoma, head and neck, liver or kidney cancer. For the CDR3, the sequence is CASSFRQGEAFF. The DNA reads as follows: TGTGCCAGCAGTTTTCGGCAGGGGGAAGCTTTCTTT.